The 18 T cell receptor beta chains below were found in one sample sequenced in a study of tissue T cells after allogeneic stem cell transplantation. The data were produced by immunoSEQ multiplex PCR, yet TCRdb's version contains in-frame clones alone and is incomplete. The sample holds about 3,500 clones, roughly 45% seen once. Time point in this sample: mouse harvest day 14 after allogeneic transplant. Mouse grafts combined 10^7 T-cell-depleted bone marrow cells with 10^6 splenic CD5+ T cells. The sample consisted of gut tissue. The receptors were gathered from a female BALB/c mouse given C57BL/6 T cells with graft-versus-host disease after an allogeneic hematopoietic cell transplant.

Concerning this clone itself: The germline and genes are mouse ones. The observed sequence ends 1 residue before the CDR3 terminus, with the missing tail filled in from the germline J gene. This chain joins TRBV16 and TRBJ1-2; 7 bases are a match to TRBD1. The J segment lost 0 bases and the V segment lost 5 bases, leaving 9 bases of the junction unmatched. Germline V lookup: CDR1 SGHSA, CDR2 FRNQAP. The CDR3 contains 16 residues. The CDR3 region is CASSPEGGTANSDYTF. The CDR3 DNA, read in part, is TGTGCAAGCAGCCCAGAAGGGGGGACAGCAAACTCCGACTACACC.

Points on this clone: The listed genes are named as in mouse. The read stops 1 residue short of the end of the CDR3; the missing end is completed from the germline J gene. The V and J genes are TRBV5 and TRBJ2-5; no reliable D call. V gave up 0 bases and J gave up 5 bases, with 0 bases separating them. Germline CDR1 and CDR2: LGHNA and YNLKQL (reference sequence). The CDR3 totals 11 residues. CDR3 sequence reads: CASSQEDTQYF. The sequenced part of the CDR3 DNA is TGTGCCAGCAGCCAAGAAGACACCCAGTAC.

Worth noting for this clone: The gene symbols are mouse symbols. The read ends 1 residue early relative to the CDR3; the germline J gene fills the gap. This chain uses TRBV26 with TRBJ1-3; TRBD1 matches 8 bases. Germline CDR1 and CDR2: KGHPV and FQNQEV (reference sequence). The junction had 2 bases not matched to a gene; V was cut back by 6 bases and J by 1 base. The CDR3 runs to 14 residues. The CDR3 DNA, read in part, is TGTGCCAGCAGAACAGGGGGATCTGGAAATACGCTCTAT. Its translation is CASRTGGSGNTLY. The whole CDR3 protein is CASRTGGSGNTLYF.

With regard to this clone: Mouse gene names and germline throughout. The DNA ends 1 residue before the CDR3 does, and the rest of the CDR3 is filled in from the germline J gene. The chain links TRBV26 to TRBJ1-3; D is uncertain. The CDR3 totals 14 residues. The germline V and J ends were trimmed by 6 bases and 0 bases, with 9 bases remaining between them. The V gene's germline CDR1 is KGHPV and CDR2 FQNQEV (reference sequence). Incomplete CDR3 DNA: TGTGCCAGCAGGCTAGTTAATTCTGGAAATACGCTCTAT. It yields the protein CASRLVNSGNTLY. The full CDR3 protein reads CASRLVNSGNTLYF.

A few counts support this clone. All gene names here are mouse names. The read is 1 residue too short to cover the CDR3 end, so that end is filled in from the germline J gene. The chain uses TRBV15 and TRBJ2-1; no definite D call. V lost 8 bases and J 7 bases, leaving 6 bases between the germline ends. CDR1 is SGHND, CDR2 FRSKSL, per germline. The CDR3 is 10 amino acids. CDR3 region: CASEGAEQFF. The CDR3 DNA, read in part, is TGTGCCAGCGAAGGAGCTGAGCAGTTC.

Turning to this clone: Gene names are the mouse ones. The read halts 1 residue ahead of the CDR3 end, with the missing end drawn from the germline J gene. The J gene is TRBJ1-1, the V gene TRBV5; TRBD1 matches at 7 bases. The V and J ends lost 0 bases and 0 bases, in that order; junction bases with no gene match: 1. The V gene's germline CDR1 is LGHNA and CDR2 YNLKQL (reference sequence). The CDR3 length is 15 residues. The part of the CDR3 DNA that was read is TGTGCCAGCAGCCAAGAAGACAGGGCAAACACAGAAGTCTTC. Translated, it gives CASSQEDRANTEVF. The whole CDR3 sequence is CASSQEDRANTEVFF.

This clone rates as large. Mouse gene names apply. The DNA read from the CDR3 is TGTGCCTGGAGTCCAAACCCAGGGGATGGGAACACCTTGTAC. It is translated as CAWSPNPGDGNTLY. The full CDR3 protein reads CAWSPNPGDGNTLYF. The chain recombines TRBV31 with TRBJ2-4, with D perhaps matching TRBD1 (6 bases). The CDR3 is cut off 1 residue early in the read; its end comes from the germline J gene. V shed 1 base and J shed 6 bases, with 17 bases lying between them. The CDR3 sequence is 15 residues long. Germline loops: CDR1 GKSSPN, CDR2 SITVG. The whole variable domain, filled in from reference TRBV31 and TRBJ2-4, reads AQTIHQWPVAEIKAVGSPLSLGCTIKGKSSPNLYWYWQATGGTLQQLFYSITVGQVESVVQLNLSASRPKDDQFILSTEKLLLSHSGFYLCAWSPNPGDGNTLYFGAGTRLSVL.

The sample holds a few counts of this clone. Here the gene names and germline are mouse. The read falls 1 residue short of the CDR3 end, and the missing part is taken from the germline J gene. The rearrangement uses TRBV23 and TRBJ1-2; TRBD1, as called in the table, went unchecked against the DNA. Germline V lookup: CDR1 KGHTA, CDR2 FQNQQP. This CDR3 spans 14 amino acids. Incomplete CDR3 DNA: TGCTCCAGCAGTCGACAGGGCCCTAACTCCGACTACACC. Translation: CSSSRQGPNSDYT. The whole CDR3 region reads CSSSRQGPNSDYTF. The full variable domain, rest sourced from reference TRBV23 and TRBJ1-2, is DAAVTQKPRYLIKMKGQEAEMKCIPEKGHTAVFWYQQKQSKELKFLIYFQNQQPLDQIDMVKERFSAVCPSSSLCSLGIRTCEAEDSALYLCSSSRQGPNSDYTFGSGTRLLVI.

On this clone itself: Mouse germline and gene names are used. The CDR3 goes on 1 residue after the read ends, and that part is filled in from the germline J gene. This chain joins TRBV4 and TRBJ2-4; D ambiguous. This CDR3 has 14 amino acids. Per the germline V gene, CDR1 is LGHDT and CDR2 is YNNKQL (reference sequence). The V end lost 5 bases, the J end lost 0 bases, and 9 bases lay between the germline ends. Partial CDR3 DNA: TGTGCCAGCAGCAGGACGGTTAGTCAAAACACCTTGTAC. This gives the protein CASSRTVSQNTLY. The complete CDR3 sequence is CASSRTVSQNTLYF.

As to this clone: Gene names are the mouse ones. The read finishes 1 residue shy of the CDR3 end, and the germline J gene is used to complete it. The J gene is TRBJ2-1, the V gene TRBV12-1, with TRBD2 matching over 12 bases. The trim removed 0 bases at V and 4 bases at J, leaving 3 bases unmatched. Per the germline V gene, CDR1 is SGHSN and CDR2 is HYEKVE. This CDR3 comprises 16 residues. CDR3 sequence reads: CASSLGLGGKYAEQFF. CDR3 bases read: TGTGCCAGCTCTCTCGGACTGGGGGGGAAATATGCTGAGCAGTTC. Using reference TRBV12-1 and TRBJ2-1 for the parts outside the CDR3, the full variable domain is DSGVVQSPRHIIKEKGGRSVLTCIPISGHSNVVWYQQTLGKELKFLIQHYEKVERDKGFLPSRFSVQQFDDYHSEMNMSALELEDSAMYFCASSLGLGGKYAEQFFGPGTRLTVL.

Notes on this clone: All gene names here are mouse names. The missing CDR3 end, 1 residue past where the read stops, is filled in from the germline J gene. V gene TRBV12-1 combines with J gene TRBJ2-3, with 11 nucleotides matching TRBD2. With 3 bases clipped from V and 7 bases from J, the junction kept 5 bases outside the gene matches. The CDR3 length is 14 residues. Germline CDR1 reads SGHSN; CDR2 reads HYEKVE. CDR3 sequence reads: CASSSDWGVQTLYF. The DNA read from the CDR3 is TGTGCCAGCTCTTCGGACTGGGGGGTGCAAACGCTGTAT.

Of note for this clone: Mouse gene names and germline throughout. The read terminates 1 residue ahead of where the CDR3 ends, so the germline J gene completes it. This sequence joins TRBV3 and TRBJ2-1; TRBD2 agrees at 14 bases. Unmatched junction bases numbered 4, after V lost 5 bases and J lost 4 bases. Germline assignment: CDR1 SNHLY and CDR2 FYNGKV (reference sequence). This CDR3 is 16 amino acids long. This CDR3 reads CASSAGLGGLYAEQFF. CDR3 DNA (partial): TGTGCCAGCAGCGCGGGACTGGGGGGGCTATATGCTGAGCAGTTC.

By sample fraction, this clone is large. The genes and germline here are from mouse. Other nucleotide sequences in the sample specify the same CDR3. Here the CDR3 reads CASSIGTGGYEQYF. The DNA read from the CDR3 is TGTGCCAGCAGTATAGGGACTGGGGGCTATGAACAGTAC. J is TRBJ2-7 and V is TRBV19, with 10 bases that match TRBD2. Read coverage stops 1 residue before the CDR3 terminus; the germline J gene supplies the remainder. The V gene's germline CDR1 is FNHDT and CDR2 SITEND (reference sequence). The CDR3 is made up of 14 amino acids. V lost 0 bases to trimming and J lost 3 bases; unmatched junction nucleotides: 0.

This clone was detected a few times. The gene symbols are mouse symbols. The read ends 1 residue early relative to the CDR3; the germline J gene fills the gap. The genes are TRBV29 and TRBJ2-1, with 10 bases matching TRBD1. The CDR3 extends over 14 amino acids. The V and J ends lost 6 bases and 7 bases, in that order; junction bases with no gene match: 6. Germline CDR1 is MSHET and CDR2 is SYDVDS. Partial CDR3 DNA: TGTGCTAGCAGCACCGGGACAGGGGTGGCTGAGCAGTTC. Protein product: CASSTGTGVAEQF. In full, the CDR3 reads CASSTGTGVAEQFF.

This clone was detected a few times. Genes and germline come from the mouse. The sequenced fragment ends 1 residue before the CDR3 boundary, so the rest is inferred from the germline J gene. This chain connects TRBV16 to TRBJ2-5, with D uncertain. This CDR3 is built from 12 residues. Trimming removed 1 base at V and 3 bases at J, with 2 bases between. CDR1 and CDR2 (germline): SGHSA, FRNQAP. CDR3 DNA, as far as it was read: TGTGCAAGCAGCTTAGGACAAGACACCCAGTAC. The encoded protein is CASSLGQDTQY. From start to end, the CDR3 is CASSLGQDTQYF. Variable domain in full (rest from reference TRBV16 and TRBJ2-5): NAGVIQTPRHKVTGKGQEATLWCEPISGHSAVFWYRQTIVQGLEFLTYFRNQAPIDDSGMPKERFSAQMPNQSHSTLKIQSTQPQDSAVYLCASSLGQDTQYFGPGTRLLVL.

On this clone: Any gene name here is a mouse gene name. Incomplete CDR3 DNA: TGTGCCAGCAGCCCAGGTAGTCAAAACACCTTGTAC. The encoded protein is CASSPGSQNTLY. The whole CDR3 reads CASSPGSQNTLYF. V usage is TRBV26 and J usage is TRBJ2-4, with D uncertain. The CDR3 end is not reached by the read, which stops 1 residue before it; the germline J gene fills it in. The CDR3 length is 13 residues. Germline CDR1 KGHPV, CDR2 FQNQEV (reference sequence). V was cut by 6 bases and J by 0 bases, with 7 bases left in between.

A remark on this clone: Gene and germline names: mouse. The CDR3 end lies 1 residue beyond the end of the read and is filled in from the germline J gene. The rearrangement joins TRBV1 to TRBJ1-1; D is ambiguous. The V gene lost 3 bases and the J gene lost 3 bases, with 8 bases spanning the gap. CDR1 is NSQYPW and CDR2 is LRSPGD in the germline V gene (reference sequence). The CDR3 runs 13 residues. CDR3 amino acids: CTCSASADTEVFF. CDR3 bases read: TGCACCTGCAGTGCGTCCGCGGACACAGAAGTCTTC.

In regard to this clone: The genes and germline here are from mouse. The CDR3 extends 1 residue past the end of the read, so its final part is completed from the germline J gene. J is TRBJ2-2 and V is TRBV16; weak D call: TRBD1 (5 bases). V was shortened by 0 bases and J by 4 bases, with 9 bases between the two germline ends. The CDR3 is 15 residues long. CDR1 and CDR2 from the germline V gene are SGHSA and FRNQAP. The sequenced CDR3 bases are TGTGCAAGCAGCTTAGACAGGGTCGGCACCGGGCAGCTCTAC. Translation gives CASSLDRVGTGQLY. The full CDR3 sequence reads CASSLDRVGTGQLYF.